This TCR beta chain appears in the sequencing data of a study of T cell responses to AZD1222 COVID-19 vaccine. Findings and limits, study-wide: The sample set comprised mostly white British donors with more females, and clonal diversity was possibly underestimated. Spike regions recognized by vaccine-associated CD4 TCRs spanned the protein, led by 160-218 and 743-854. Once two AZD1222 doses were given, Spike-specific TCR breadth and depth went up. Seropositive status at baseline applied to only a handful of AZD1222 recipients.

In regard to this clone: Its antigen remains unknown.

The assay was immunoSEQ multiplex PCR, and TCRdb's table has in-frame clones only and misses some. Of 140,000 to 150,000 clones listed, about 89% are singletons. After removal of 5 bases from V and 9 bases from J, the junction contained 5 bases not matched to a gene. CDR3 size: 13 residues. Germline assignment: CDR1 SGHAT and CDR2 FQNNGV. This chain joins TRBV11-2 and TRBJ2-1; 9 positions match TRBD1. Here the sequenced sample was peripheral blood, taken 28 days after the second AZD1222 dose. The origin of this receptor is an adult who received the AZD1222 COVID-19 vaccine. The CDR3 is CASSTTGGVEQFF. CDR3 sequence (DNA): TGTGCCAGCAGCACTACAGGGGGCGTTGAGCAGTTCTTC.